What follows are 13 T cell receptor beta chains derived from one specimen sequenced in a study of cytomegalovirus exposure and HLA in healthy donors. TCRdb's copy holds only in-frame clones and misses some; the assay was immunoSEQ multiplex PCR. The data contain about 200,000 clones, around 88% of them singletons. Source material: PBMCs. These TCRs come from a woman younger than 35 in good health and CMV-seronegative.

The gene calls are TRBV25-1 and TRBJ1-1, with D possibly TRBD1 on 6 matching bases. This CDR3 region has 14 residues. CDR1 and CDR2 from the germline V gene are MGHDK and SYGVNS. V lost 6 bases to trimming and J lost 6 bases, with 17 bases between them. CDR3 in amino acids: CASSAPPNRAEAFF. The CDR3 DNA sequence: TGTGCCAGCAGCGCCCCGCCGAACAGGGCTGAAGCTTTCTTT. Full variable domain (missing parts from reference TRBV25-1 and TRBJ1-1): EADIYQTPRYLVIGTGKKITLECSQTMGHDKMYWYQQDPGMELHLIHYSYGVNSTEKGDLSSESTVSRIRTEHFPLTLESARPSHTSQYLCASSAPPNRAEAFFGQGTRLTVV.

The chain employs TRBV9 and TRBJ2-3; 10 bases align to TRBD1. The V and J ends lost 3 bases and 0 bases, in that order; junction bases with no gene match: 7. The CDR3 extends over 17 amino acids. Germline CDR1 SGDLS, CDR2 YYNGEE. The CDR3 nucleotides are TGTGCCAGCAGCGCGACGACAGGGGGCAAAAGCACAGATACGCAGTATTTT. Its protein product is CASSATTGGKSTDTQYF. Looking up the rest from reference TRBV9 and TRBJ2-3 gives the full variable domain: DSGVTQTPKHLITATGQRVTLRCSPRSGDLSVYWYQQSLDQGLQFLIQYYNGEERAKGNILERFSAQQFPDLHSELNLSSLELGDSALYFCASSATTGGKSTDTQYFGPGTRLTVL.

The genes are TRBV18 and TRBJ1-2; a possible D gene is TRBD1 (6 bases). The CDR3 runs 13 residues. V dropped 3 bases and J dropped 3 bases, with 8 bases sitting between them. Looked up from germline, CDR1 is KGHSH and CDR2 is LQKENI. CDR3 sequence (DNA): TGTGCCAGCTCACCCCACAGGGACTATGGCTACACCTTC. Amino acid sequence: CASSPHRDYGYTF.

The V and J genes are TRBV7-2 and TRBJ2-5; D is unclear. V was pared by 5 bases and J by 7 bases, with 11 bases between. The CDR3 covers 12 residues. CDR1 is SGHTA and CDR2 is FQGNSA in the germline V gene. CDR3 protein: CASSPLPGTQYF. The CDR3 region has the DNA TGTGCCAGCAGCCCCCTCCCGGGGACCCAGTACTTC.

The chain employs TRBV5-1 and TRBJ2-1; possibly TRBD2 for D (5 bases). CDR3 size: 16 residues. Trimming removed 0 bases at V and 4 bases at J, with 14 bases between. In germline, CDR1 is SGHRS, CDR2 YFSETQ. The CDR3 loop is CASSLGSGSGYNEQFF. CDR3 sequence (DNA): TGCGCCAGCAGCTTGGGTTCGGGATCAGGTTACAATGAGCAGTTCTTC.

The chain joins TRBV13 to TRBJ2-1; possibly TRBD2 for D (5 bases). CDR1 PRHDT and CDR2 FYEKMQ come from the germline V gene (reference sequence). Trimming removed 4 bases at V and 1 base at J, with 14 bases between. This CDR3 region has 16 residues. CDR3 coding DNA: TGTGCCAGCAGCTCCCCCGGGGAGTTTTCCTACAATGAGCAGTTCTTC. Translated: CASSSPGEFSYNEQFF. Full variable domain (rest looked up from reference TRBV13 and TRBJ2-1): AAGVIQSPRHLIKEKRETATLKCYPIPRHDTVYWYQQGPGQDPQFLISFYEKMQSDKGSIPDRFSAQQFSDYHSELNMSSLELGDSALYFCASSSPGEFSYNEQFFGPGTRLTVL.

This clone turned up a few times. The V and J genes are TRBV6-1 and TRBJ2-3; 15 nucleotides line up with TRBD2. The CDR3 extends over 15 amino acids. Germline V gene sequence: CDR1 MNHNS, CDR2 SASEGT. The ends lost 4 bases at V and 4 bases at J; junction bases unmatched: 0. CDR3 loop: CASSGTSGGADTQYF. CDR3 nucleotide sequence: TGTGCCAGCAGTGGGACTAGCGGGGGGGCAGATACGCAGTATTTT.

J is TRBJ2-7 and V is TRBV7-8; 12 nucleotides match TRBD2. In germline, CDR1 is SGHVS, CDR2 FQNEAQ. This CDR3 contains 17 residues. With 6 bases clipped from V and 4 bases from J, the junction kept 13 bases outside the gene matches. CDR3 in amino acids: CASSLTSWTSGAYEQYF. In nucleotides, the CDR3 is TGTGCCAGCAGTCTCACCTCCTGGACTAGCGGGGCATACGAGCAGTACTTC. Based on the CDR3 plus reference TRBV7-8 and TRBJ2-7, the full variable domain is GAGVSQSPRYKVAKRGQDVALRCDPISGHVSLFWYQQALGQGPEFLTYFQNEAQLDKSGLPSDRFFAERPEGSVSTLKIQRTQQEDSAVYLCASSLTSWTSGAYEQYFGPGTRLTVT.

The chain is built from TRBV7-9 and TRBJ1-2; weak D call: TRBD1 (6 bases). V lost 5 bases and J lost 7, with 17 bases in between. The germline V gene encodes CDR1 SEHNR and CDR2 FQNEAQ (reference sequence). This CDR3 region has 14 residues. The CDR3 spells CASSRLGQRPGYTF. The CDR3 DNA sequence: TGTGCCAGCAGCCGACTCGGACAGCGCCCTGGCTACACCTTC.

This clone has just one count. The V and J genes are TRBV6-1 and TRBJ2-1; 10 bases match TRBD1. V gave up 5 bases and J gave up 4 bases; unmatched junction bases: 5. Germline CDR1 is MNHNS and CDR2 is SASEGT. The CDR3 covers 15 residues. In nucleotides, the CDR3 is TGTGCCAGCAGTCCTTGGACAGGGGGTTACAATGAGCAGTTCTTC. This translates into CASSPWTGGYNEQFF.

This chain uses TRBV2 with TRBJ1-1; TRBD1 aligns across 7 bases. The ends lost 6 bases at V and 4 bases at J; junction bases unmatched: 8. The CDR3 spans 14 residues. Germline assignment: CDR1 SNHLY and CDR2 FYNNEI. The CDR3 region has the DNA TGTGCCAGCAGACGCACAGGGGTTCCCACTGAAGCTTTCTTT. Translating gives CASRRTGVPTEAFF.

The CDR3 protein is CASSTPVPRVSAEAFF. CDR3 nucleotides: TGTGCCAGCAGCACCCCCGTCCCCAGGGTGAGCGCTGAAGCTTTCTTT. The gene calls are TRBV11-2 and TRBJ1-1; D might be TRBD1 (5 bases). This CDR3 is 16 amino acids long. The germline CDR1 and CDR2 sequences are SGHAT and FQNNGV. Trimming left V 5 bases short and J 6 bases short, with 22 bases between.

The rearrangement links TRBV7-9 to TRBJ2-7; 7 nucleotides align to TRBD1. The CDR3 has 14 amino acids. Unmatched junction bases numbered 8, after V lost 5 bases and J lost 4 bases. Germline V gene data show CDR1 as SEHNR and CDR2 as FQNEAQ (reference sequence). The CDR3 region is CASSPLGTDYEQYF. The CDR3 DNA is TGTGCCAGCAGCCCCTTGGGGACAGATTACGAGCAGTACTTC.